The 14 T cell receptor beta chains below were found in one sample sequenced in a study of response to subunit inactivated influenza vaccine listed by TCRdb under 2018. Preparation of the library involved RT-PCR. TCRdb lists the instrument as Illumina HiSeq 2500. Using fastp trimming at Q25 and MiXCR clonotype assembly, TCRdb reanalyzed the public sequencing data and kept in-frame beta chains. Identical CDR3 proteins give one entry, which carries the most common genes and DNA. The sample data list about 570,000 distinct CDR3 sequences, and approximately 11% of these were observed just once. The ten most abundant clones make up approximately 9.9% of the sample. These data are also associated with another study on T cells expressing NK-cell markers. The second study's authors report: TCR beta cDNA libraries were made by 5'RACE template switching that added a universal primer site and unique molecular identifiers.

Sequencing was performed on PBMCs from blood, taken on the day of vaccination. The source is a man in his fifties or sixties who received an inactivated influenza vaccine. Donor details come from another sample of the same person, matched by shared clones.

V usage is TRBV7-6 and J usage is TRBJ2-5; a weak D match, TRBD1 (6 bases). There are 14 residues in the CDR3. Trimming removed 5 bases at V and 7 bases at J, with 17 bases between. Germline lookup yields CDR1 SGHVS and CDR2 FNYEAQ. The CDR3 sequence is CASSPPGARGTQYF. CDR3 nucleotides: TGTGCCAGCAGCCCCCCCGGGGCCAGGGGGACCCAGTACTTC.

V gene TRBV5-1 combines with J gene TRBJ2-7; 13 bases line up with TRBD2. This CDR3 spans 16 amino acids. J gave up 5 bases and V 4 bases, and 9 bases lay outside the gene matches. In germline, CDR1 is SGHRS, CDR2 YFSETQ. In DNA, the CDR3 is TGCGCCAGCAGCCCGGGGACTAGCGGGGTAGGCGACGAGCAGTACTTC. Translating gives CASSPGTSGVGDEQYF.

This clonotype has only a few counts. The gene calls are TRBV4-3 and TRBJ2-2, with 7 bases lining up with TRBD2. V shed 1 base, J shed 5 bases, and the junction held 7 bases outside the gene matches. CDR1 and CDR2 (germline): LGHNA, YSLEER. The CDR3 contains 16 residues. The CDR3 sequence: CASSQASGGVTGELFF. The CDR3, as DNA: TGCGCCAGCAGCCAAGCTTCGGGGGGAGTTACCGGGGAGCTGTTTTTT.

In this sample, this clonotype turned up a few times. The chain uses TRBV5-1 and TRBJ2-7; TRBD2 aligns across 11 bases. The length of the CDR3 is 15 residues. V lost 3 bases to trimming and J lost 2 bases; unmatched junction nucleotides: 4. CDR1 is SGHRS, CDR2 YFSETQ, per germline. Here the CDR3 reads CASSSGTSGTYEQYF. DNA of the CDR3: TGCGCCAGCAGCTCGGGGACTAGCGGCACCTACGAGCAGTACTTC.

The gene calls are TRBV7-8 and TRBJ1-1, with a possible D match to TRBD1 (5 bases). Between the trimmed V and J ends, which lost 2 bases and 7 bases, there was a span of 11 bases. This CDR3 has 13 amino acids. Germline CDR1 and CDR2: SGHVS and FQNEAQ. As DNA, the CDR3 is TGTGCCAGCAGCTTAAAACCGACAGTTGAAGCTTTCTTT. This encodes CASSLKPTVEAFF. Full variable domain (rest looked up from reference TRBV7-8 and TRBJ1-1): GAGVSQSPRYKVAKRGQDVALRCDPISGHVSLFWYQQALGQGPEFLTYFQNEAQLDKSGLPSDRFFAERPEGSVSTLKIQRTQQEDSAVYLCASSLKPTVEAFFGQGTRLTVV.

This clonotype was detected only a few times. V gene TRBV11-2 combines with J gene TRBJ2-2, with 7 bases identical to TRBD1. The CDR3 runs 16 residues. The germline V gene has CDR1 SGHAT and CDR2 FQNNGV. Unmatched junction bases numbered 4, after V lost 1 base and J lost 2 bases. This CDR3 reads CASSLVGTVNTGELFF. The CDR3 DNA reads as TGTGCCAGCAGCTTAGTAGGGACAGTCAACACCGGGGAGCTGTTTTTT.

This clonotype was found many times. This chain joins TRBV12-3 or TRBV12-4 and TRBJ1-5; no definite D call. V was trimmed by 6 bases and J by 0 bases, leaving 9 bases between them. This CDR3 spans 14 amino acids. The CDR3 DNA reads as TGTGCCAGCAGCCTAACGAGTAGCAATCAGCCCCAGCATTTT. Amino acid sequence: CASSLTSSNQPQHF.

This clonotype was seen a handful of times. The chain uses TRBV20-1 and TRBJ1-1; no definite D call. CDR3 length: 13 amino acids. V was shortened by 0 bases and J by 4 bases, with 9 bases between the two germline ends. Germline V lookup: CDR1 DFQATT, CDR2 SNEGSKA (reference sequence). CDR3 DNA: TGCAGTGCTAGAGATGCCACCATCACTGAAGCTTTCTTT. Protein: CSARDATITEAFF.

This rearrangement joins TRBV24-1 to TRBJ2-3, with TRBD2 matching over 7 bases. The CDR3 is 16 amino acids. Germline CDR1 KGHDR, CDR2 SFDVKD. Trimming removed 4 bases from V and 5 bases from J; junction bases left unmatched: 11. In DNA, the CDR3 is TGTGCCACCAGTGACCTCCCGAGCGGGGCGGGAGATACGCAGTATTTT. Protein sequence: CATSDLPSGAGDTQYF.

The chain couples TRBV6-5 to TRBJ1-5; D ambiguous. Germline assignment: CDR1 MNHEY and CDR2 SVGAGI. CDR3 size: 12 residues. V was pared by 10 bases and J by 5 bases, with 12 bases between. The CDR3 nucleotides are TGTGCCACCCGATGGGAGCATCAGCCCCAGCATTTT. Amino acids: CATRWEHQPQHF.

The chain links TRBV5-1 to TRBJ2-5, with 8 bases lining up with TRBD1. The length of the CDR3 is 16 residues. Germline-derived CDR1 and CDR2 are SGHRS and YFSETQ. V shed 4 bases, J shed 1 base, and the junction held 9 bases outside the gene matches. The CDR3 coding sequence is TGCGCCAGCAGCCGTTACCGGACAGGGATCCAAGAGACCCAGTACTTC. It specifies CASSRYRTGIQETQYF. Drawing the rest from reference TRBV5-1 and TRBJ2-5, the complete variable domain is KAGVTQTPRYLIKTRGQQVTLSCSPISGHRSVSWYQQTPGQGLQFLFEYFSETQRNKGNFPGRFSGRQFSNSRSEMNVSTLELGDSALYLCASSRYRTGIQETQYFGPGTRLLVL.

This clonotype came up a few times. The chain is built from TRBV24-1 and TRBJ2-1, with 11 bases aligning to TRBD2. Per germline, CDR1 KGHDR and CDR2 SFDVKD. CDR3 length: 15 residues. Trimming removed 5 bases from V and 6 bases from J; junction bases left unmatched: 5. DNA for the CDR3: TGTGCCACCAGTGGTAAACTAGCGGGAGCCAATGAGCAGTTCTTC. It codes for CATSGKLAGANEQFF.

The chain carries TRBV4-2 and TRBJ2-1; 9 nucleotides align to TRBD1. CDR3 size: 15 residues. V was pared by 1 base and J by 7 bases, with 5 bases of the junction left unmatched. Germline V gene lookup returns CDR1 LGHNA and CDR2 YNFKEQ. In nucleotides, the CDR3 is TGTGCCAGCAGCCAAGGGACAGGGGATTCGAATGAGCAGTTCTTC. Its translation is CASSQGTGDSNEQFF.

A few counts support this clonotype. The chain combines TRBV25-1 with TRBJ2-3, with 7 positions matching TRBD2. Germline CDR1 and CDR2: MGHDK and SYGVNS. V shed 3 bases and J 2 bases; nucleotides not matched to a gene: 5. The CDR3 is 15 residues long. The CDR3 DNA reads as TGTGCCAGCAGTGACTTTGGGACTACCACAGATACGCAGTATTTT. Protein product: CASSDFGTTTDTQYF.